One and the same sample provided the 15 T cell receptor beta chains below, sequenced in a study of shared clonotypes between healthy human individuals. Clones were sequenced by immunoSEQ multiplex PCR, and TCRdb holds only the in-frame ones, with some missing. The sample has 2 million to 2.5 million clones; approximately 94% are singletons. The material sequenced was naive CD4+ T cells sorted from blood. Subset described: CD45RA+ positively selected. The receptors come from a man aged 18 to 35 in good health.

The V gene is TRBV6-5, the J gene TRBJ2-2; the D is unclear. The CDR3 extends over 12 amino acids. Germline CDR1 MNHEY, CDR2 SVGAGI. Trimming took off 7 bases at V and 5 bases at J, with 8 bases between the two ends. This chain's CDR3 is CASKGWTGELFF. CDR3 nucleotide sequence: TGTGCCAGCAAAGGGTGGACCGGGGAGCTGTTTTTT.

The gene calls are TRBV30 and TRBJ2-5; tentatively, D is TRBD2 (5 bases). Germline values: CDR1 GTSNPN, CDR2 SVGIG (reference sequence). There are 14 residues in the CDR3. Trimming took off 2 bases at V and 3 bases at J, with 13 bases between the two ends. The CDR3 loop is CAWSPSGDKETQYF. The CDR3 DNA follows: TGTGCCTGGAGTCCAAGCGGAGACAAAGAGACCCAGTACTTC.

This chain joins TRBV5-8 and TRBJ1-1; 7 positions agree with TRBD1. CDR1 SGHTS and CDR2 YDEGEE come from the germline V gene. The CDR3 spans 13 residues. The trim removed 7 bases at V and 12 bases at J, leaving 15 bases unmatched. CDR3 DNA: TGTGCCAGCCTTCGGCGGGCAGACAGGGCGTCTTTCTTT. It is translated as CASLRRADRASFF.

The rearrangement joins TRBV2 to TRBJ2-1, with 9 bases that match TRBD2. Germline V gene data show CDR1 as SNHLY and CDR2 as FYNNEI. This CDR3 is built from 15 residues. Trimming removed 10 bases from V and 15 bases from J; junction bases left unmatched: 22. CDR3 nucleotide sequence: TGTGCCACCGACTCCCCGGCGAGCGGGGGGCGCTCGGGGTTCTTC. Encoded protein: CATDSPASGGRSGFF.

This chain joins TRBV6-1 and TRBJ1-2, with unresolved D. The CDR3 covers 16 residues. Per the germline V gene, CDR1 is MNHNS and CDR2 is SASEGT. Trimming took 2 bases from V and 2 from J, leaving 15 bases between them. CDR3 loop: CASSERRPSRNYGYTF. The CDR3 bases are TGTGCCAGCAGTGAACGGAGGCCGTCGAGGAACTATGGCTACACCTTC.

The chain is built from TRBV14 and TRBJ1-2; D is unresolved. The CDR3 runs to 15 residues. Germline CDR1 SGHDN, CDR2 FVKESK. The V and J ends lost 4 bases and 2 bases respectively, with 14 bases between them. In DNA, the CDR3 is TGTGCCAGCAGCCTCGGGATTCGGGAAAACTATGGCTACACCTTC. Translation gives CASSLGIRENYGYTF.

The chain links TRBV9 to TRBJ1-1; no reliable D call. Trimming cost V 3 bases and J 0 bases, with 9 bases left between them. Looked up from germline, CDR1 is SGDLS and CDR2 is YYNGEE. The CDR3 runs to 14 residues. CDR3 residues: CASSGPTMNTEAFF. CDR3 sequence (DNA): TGTGCCAGCAGCGGTCCTACGATGAACACTGAAGCTTTCTTT.

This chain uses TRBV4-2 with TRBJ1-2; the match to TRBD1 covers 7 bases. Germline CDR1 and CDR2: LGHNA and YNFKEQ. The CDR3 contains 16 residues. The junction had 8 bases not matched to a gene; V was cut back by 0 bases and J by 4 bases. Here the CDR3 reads CASSQDAWQGGYGYTF. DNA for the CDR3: TGTGCCAGCAGCCAAGATGCATGGCAGGGGGGCTATGGCTACACCTTC.

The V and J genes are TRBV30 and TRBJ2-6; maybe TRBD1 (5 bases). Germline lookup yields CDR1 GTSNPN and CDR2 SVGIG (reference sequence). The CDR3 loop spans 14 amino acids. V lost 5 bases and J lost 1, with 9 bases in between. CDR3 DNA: TGTGCCTGGTCGGCAGGGTCTGGGGCCAACGTCCTGACTTTC. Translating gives CAWSAGSGANVLTF.

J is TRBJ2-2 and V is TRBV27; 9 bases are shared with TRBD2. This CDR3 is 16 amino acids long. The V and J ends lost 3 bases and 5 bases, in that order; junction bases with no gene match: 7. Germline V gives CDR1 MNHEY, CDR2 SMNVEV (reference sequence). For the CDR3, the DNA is TGTGCCAGCAGTTTTATGGGACTAGCAGGAACCGGGGAGCTGTTTTTT. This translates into CASSFMGLAGTGELFF.

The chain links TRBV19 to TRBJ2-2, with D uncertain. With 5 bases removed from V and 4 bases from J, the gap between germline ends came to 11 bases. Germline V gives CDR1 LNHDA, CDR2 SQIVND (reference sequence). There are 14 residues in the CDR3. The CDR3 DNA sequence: TGTGCCAGTAGTTCCGCCCCTGTCACCGGGGAGCTGTTTTTT. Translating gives CASSSAPVTGELFF.

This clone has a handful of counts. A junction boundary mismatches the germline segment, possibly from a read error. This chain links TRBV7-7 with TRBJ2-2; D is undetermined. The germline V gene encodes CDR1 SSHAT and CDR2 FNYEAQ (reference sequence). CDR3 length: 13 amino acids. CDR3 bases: TGTGCTAGCAGCCTACAGATGAACGGGGAGCTGTTTTTT. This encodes CASSLQMNGELFF. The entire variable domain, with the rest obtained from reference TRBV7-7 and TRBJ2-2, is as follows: GAGVSQSPRYKVTKRGQDVTLRCDPISSHATLYWYQQALGQGPEFLTYFNYEAQPDKSGLPSDRFSAERPEGSISTLTIQRTEQRDSAMYRCASSLQMNGELFFGEGSRLTVL.

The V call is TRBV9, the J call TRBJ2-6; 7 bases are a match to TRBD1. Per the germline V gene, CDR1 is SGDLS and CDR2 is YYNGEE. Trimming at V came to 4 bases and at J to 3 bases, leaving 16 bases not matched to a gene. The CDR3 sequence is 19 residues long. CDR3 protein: CASSRRDSRLLGGANVLTF. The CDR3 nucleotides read TGTGCCAGCAGCAGAAGGGACAGTCGGTTACTAGGTGGGGCCAACGTCCTGACTTTC.

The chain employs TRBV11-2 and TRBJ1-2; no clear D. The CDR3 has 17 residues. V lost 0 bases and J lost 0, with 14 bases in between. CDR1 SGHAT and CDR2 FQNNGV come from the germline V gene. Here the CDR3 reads CASSLDILGLPNYGYTF. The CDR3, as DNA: TGTGCCAGCAGCTTAGACATCCTAGGGTTACCTAACTATGGCTACACCTTC.

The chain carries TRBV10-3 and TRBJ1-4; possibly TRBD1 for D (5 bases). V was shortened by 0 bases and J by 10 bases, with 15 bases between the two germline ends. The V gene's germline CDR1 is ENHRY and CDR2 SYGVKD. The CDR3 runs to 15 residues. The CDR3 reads CAISESGATGGKLFF. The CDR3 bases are TGTGCCATCAGTGAGTCAGGGGCGACTGGTGGAAAACTGTTTTTT.